This T cell receptor (beta chain) was sequenced in a study of cytomegalovirus exposure and HLA in healthy donors. Findings of the study overall: A later analysis appeared to link common viral pathogens to several of the most significant clusters. Usually a TCR sequence was rare, but some public TCRs were found in many donors.

This PCR relied on a set of 60 Vbeta primers and 13 Jbeta primers. TCRdb's copy holds only in-frame clones and misses some; the assay was immunoSEQ multiplex PCR. This sample contains roughly 200,000 clones. With respect to this clone: Its antigen is still unknown.

V was shortened by 0 bases and J by 2 bases, with 9 bases between the two germline ends. This CDR3 comprises 15 residues. Germline V lookup: CDR1 SGDLS, CDR2 YYNGEE. J is TRBJ2-1 and V is TRBV9; D unresolved. The sample was PBMCs. This TCR was sampled from a girl under 10 years old in good health and CMV-seropositive. The CDR3 DNA is TGTGCCAGCAGCGTAGGACTCCTTCCCTACAATGAGCAGTTCTTC. This codes for CASSVGLLPYNEQFF.